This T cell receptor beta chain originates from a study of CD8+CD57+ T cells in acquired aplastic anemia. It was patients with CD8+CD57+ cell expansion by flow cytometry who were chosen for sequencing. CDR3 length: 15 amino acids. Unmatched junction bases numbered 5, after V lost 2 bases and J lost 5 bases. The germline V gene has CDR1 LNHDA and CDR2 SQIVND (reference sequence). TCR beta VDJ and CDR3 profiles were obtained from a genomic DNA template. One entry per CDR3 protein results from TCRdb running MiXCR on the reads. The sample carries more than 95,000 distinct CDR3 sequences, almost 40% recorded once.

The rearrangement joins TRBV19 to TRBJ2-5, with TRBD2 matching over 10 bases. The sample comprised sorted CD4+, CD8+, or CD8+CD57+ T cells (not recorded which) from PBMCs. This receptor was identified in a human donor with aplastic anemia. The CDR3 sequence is CASSISGGAYETQYF. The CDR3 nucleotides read TGTGCCAGTAGTATAAGCGGGGGGGCTTATGAGACCCAGTACTTC.